This is a list of T cell receptor beta chains from one sample in a study of OX40 agonist ivuxolimab in advanced cancers. The method was immunoSEQ multiplex PCR; TCRdb's version includes in-frame clones alone and lacks a portion of them. Found here are more than 80,000 clones, about 87% of them singletons; the top ten hold around 1.5%. This material consisted of CD4+ or CD8+ T cells sorted from blood, taken in a trial of the OX40 agonist ivuxolimab. All receptors derive from an adult with an advanced solid tumor such as melanoma, head and neck, liver or kidney cancer. CDR3s leave out the opening cysteine and the closing phenylalanine or tryptophan.

ASSFRGQVAETQY | TRBV11-1
ASSDGLAGEMETQY | TRBV5-8
ASSVGEGASYEQY | TRBV9
ASSTSGTSYNEQF | TRBV11-2
ASSSFRTATNYEQY | TRBV28
ASSQGRGQEKLF | TRBV4-1
ASSPDPNSPLH | TRBV6-5
ASSSRGTALKETQY | TRBV7-2
ASSLQGLETQY | TRBV5-1
ATSRRGYSYEQY | TRBV15
ATSREPGGAYEQY | TRBV15
ASSLARTGDHTDTQY | TRBV5-1
ASSPSGSATNEKLF | TRBV5-1
ASSLYSRGIGYEQY | TRBV7-2
AISGISGAYQETQY | TRBV10-3
ASSPRSLEQY | TRBV6-5
ASSLRPAVVGQGYQETQY | TRBV7-3
ASETRSGAKNIQY | TRBV6-5
ASSFGQGKY | TRBV6-5
ASSDAGLNEQF | TRBV10-1
ASSPYIATNEKLF | TRBV7-9
AISDPSGKHYEQY | TRBV10-3